This T cell receptor (beta chain) was sequenced during a study of blood T cell repertoires in COVID-19. Study-wide context: The samples span acute and convalescent COVID-19 from the United States, Italy and Spain. Nucleic acid was either cDNA or gDNA, and it came from T cells, B-cell-depleted T cells, or PBMCs.

This table comes from immunoSEQ multiplex PCR, and its TCRdb copy is limited to in-frame clones, with some not included. The table lists about 120,000 clones, about 83% of them singletons. Participant reports of clinical history set cohort assignment. Among Cohort 3 donors, those recovered had two negative PCRs, clearance, or symptom resolution. The CDR3 is 15 residues long. Trimming cost V 3 bases and J 6 bases; bases outside gene matches: 2. The germline CDR1 and CDR2 sequences are MNHNS and SASEGT. The sequence came from a woman in her 30s who had recovered from COVID-19. V and J are TRBV6-1 and TRBJ2-2; 12 bases are shared with TRBD1. Sequenced sample: PBMCs or T cells enriched from blood (not recorded which). The CDR3 here is CASSEGQGAPGELFF. The CDR3 coding sequence is TGTGCCAGCAGTGAGGGACAGGGGGCGCCCGGGGAGCTGTTTTTT.